A selection of T cell receptor beta chains follows, all from one sample in a study of blood T cell repertoires in COVID-19. TCRdb keeps only in-frame clones here, not all; method: immunoSEQ multiplex PCR. The sample records approximately 100,000 clones, roughly 90% being singletons. The sequenced sample consisted of peripheral blood. All receptors derive from a human donor with COVID-19, enrolled during active disease. The donor label of this sample is uncertain. The CDR3 runs from the conserved cysteine through the conserved F or W. A D gene is named only where the DNA matches it firmly. Size tells how often a clone was seen (once, few, many) or the class of an expanded clone, and some rows leave it out.

>TRBV11-2|NA|NA
CASSELTGPYGYTF
>TRBV3-1/TRBV3-2|NA|NA
CASSQEHGTVGEKLFF
>TRBV9|NA|NA
CASSRARGTGTDTQYF
>TRBV2|NA|TRBD1
CASSEQRTGQGSPLHF
>TRBV6-1|once|NA
CASSERQGAYNEQFF
>TRBV27|few|NA
CASSFTQRRGGYTF
>TRBV3-1/TRBV3-2|NA|TRBD2
CASSPRGGSDTQYF
>TRBV5-1|once|TRBD1
CASSSEGQGIREQYF
>TRBV9|NA|NA
CASSVVGGAETQYF
>TRBV5-1|NA|NA
CASSLNLRDEQFF
>TRBV5-1|NA|TRBD1
CASSLEGAVAEAFF
>TRBV3-1/TRBV3-2|NA|TRBD2
CASSQGLAGVRTGELFF
>TRBV6-2/TRBV6-3|NA|NA
CASSYSGEGNTDTQYF
>TRBV28|NA|NA
CASTSLGGGIEKLFF
>TRBV15|NA|NA
CATSRRYQETQYF
>TRBV18|NA|TRBD1
CASSPRLLRTGANYEQYF
>TRBV5-4|NA|NA
CASSLDSQDTQYF
>TRBV11-3|NA|NA
CASSAGTGDIKNIQYF
>TRBV5-4|few|TRBD2
CASSLAGLPSTDTQYF
>TRBV7-2|NA|NA
CASSLAAYQPQHF
>TRBV19|NA|NA
CASSMAVYYGYTF
>TRBV28|NA|NA
CASSFRGGTAEAFF
>TRBV6-5|once|NA
CASSSGGLGQPQHF
>TRBV16|NA|NA
CASSHHYKTGVYGYTF
>TRBV5-6|NA|TRBD1
CASRGTGGGYGYTF
>TRBV5-1|NA|TRBD1
CASSLPGGAGETQYF
>TRBV6-5|NA|NA
CACGRGMNTEAFF
>TRBV3-1/TRBV3-2|NA|TRBD1
CASSQRRDRGEAFF
>TRBV2|NA|TRBD1
CASSRTGDLRTTDTQYF
>TRBV5-1|NA|TRBD1
CASSLGDRELTEAFF
>TRBV7-9|NA|NA
CASSGRLESAGELFF
>TRBV19|NA|NA
CASSINQVNSEAFF
>TRBV27|NA|TRBD1
CASSLFTSGGIGPQHF
>TRBV11-3|NA|NA
CASSLESEVGGELFF
>TRBV11-1|NA|NA
CASSLWAGEQYF
>TRBV7-8|NA|NA
CASSLTRFREKDTGELFF
>TRBV29-1|NA|TRBD2
CSVDGTSGGVAQYF
>TRBV5-1|NA|NA
CASRDTDYEQYF
>TRBV18|NA|TRBD2
CASSPQTKRLAGGVNFYEQYF
>TRBV5-4|NA|TRBD1
CASSDAKSRGDTQYF
>TRBV30|NA|NA
CAWSVQVQETQYF
>TRBV15|once|NA
CATRDSLVYEQYF
>TRBV5-6|NA|NA
CASSLERGGPQHF
>TRBV5-1|NA|NA
CASSLDRLYYEQYF
>TRBV7-9|NA|NA
CASSLQGTVSYEQYF
>TRBV25-1|NA|NA
CASSAGSYEQYF